Here is one T cell receptor beta chain with its context. TCRdb keeps only in-frame clones here, not all; method: immunoSEQ multiplex PCR. Found here are around 690,000 clones, less than 95% of them singletons; the top ten hold more than 30%. Germline V gives CDR1 LNHDA, CDR2 SQIVND (reference sequence). This CDR3 comprises 15 residues. V was trimmed by 3 bases and J by 2 bases, leaving 12 bases between them. This record belongs to a study of shared clonotypes between healthy human individuals. The specimen was memory CD8+ T cells from PBMCs. As for subset: CD45RO+ cells pooled with CCR7-negative TemRA cells. The sequence came from a man between 18 and 35 years old in good health. Some clones in this sample may be carry-over from other donors' samples. The chain is built from TRBV19 and TRBJ2-3; no clear D gene. The CDR3 DNA reads TGTGCCAGTAGTATCTGGTTCCAATCCACAGATACGCAGTATTTT. Translating it yields CASSIWFQSTDTQYF.